This T cell receptor (beta chain) was retrieved from a study of blood T cell repertoires in COVID-19. On the study more broadly: Acute and convalescent COVID-19 samples came from the United States, Italy and Spain. T cells, B-cell-depleted T cells, or PBMCs supplied cDNA or gDNA.

Authors' analysis steps: Reference gene primer amplification in the assay estimated nucleated cell counts. Assay: immunoSEQ multiplex PCR; the TCRdb copy retains only in-frame clones and omits some. D and trimming were read from the DNA, whereas the V and J calls and clone size are those reported in that table. The sample yields approximately 24,000 clones, approximately 81% seen once. V was clipped by 7 bases and J by 7 bases; unmatched bases: 8. Germline CDR1 MNHEY, CDR2 SVGAGI. The CDR3 has 15 residues. Sequenced sample: peripheral blood. The receptor was derived from a human donor in a cohort sampled during active COVID-19. The rearrangement joins TRBV6-5 to TRBJ2-2; 11 bases align to TRBD1. In DNA form, the CDR3 reads TGTGCCAGCATATCGGACAGGGGGCTTCTCGGGGAGCTGTTTTTT. Translated, it gives CASISDRGLLGELFF.